This record concerns one T cell receptor beta chain sequence. Its specificity is unknown. The germline CDR1 and CDR2 sequences are SGHVS and FQNEAQ. The CDR3 has 15 amino acids. Trimming took off 1 base at V and 6 bases at J, with 12 bases between the two ends. This sample was included in a study of cytomegalovirus exposure and HLA in healthy donors. The study, taken as a whole, reports: Because they were indistinguishable, some V segments, including TRBV6-2 and TRBV6-3, were excluded.

Both 60 Vbeta primers and 13 Jbeta primers went into the PCR. Repertoires were generated with immunoSEQ multiplex PCR, while TCRdb's copy carries only in-frame clones and drops some. The repertoire holds under 150,000 clones, with about 84% as singletons. The receptor's source is a boy aged 5 to 17 in good health and CMV-seronegative. The chain carries TRBV7-8 and TRBJ2-2; TRBD1 is a possible D gene (5 bases). Specimen: PBMCs. The CDR3 reads CASSLEPRVPGELFF. The DNA of the CDR3 is TGTGCCAGCAGCTTAGAGCCCAGGGTCCCCGGGGAGCTGTTTTTT.